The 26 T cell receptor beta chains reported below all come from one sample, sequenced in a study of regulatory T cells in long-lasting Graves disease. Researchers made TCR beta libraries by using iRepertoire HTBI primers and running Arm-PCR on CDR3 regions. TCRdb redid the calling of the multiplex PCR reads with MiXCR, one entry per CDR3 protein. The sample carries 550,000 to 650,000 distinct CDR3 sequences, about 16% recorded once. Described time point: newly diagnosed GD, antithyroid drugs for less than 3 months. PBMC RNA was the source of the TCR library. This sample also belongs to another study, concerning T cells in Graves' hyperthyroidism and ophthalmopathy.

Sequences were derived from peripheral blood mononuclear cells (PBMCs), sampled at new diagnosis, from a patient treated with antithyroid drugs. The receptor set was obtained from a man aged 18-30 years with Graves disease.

The CDR3 sequence is CASSYGTITEAFF. CDR3 bases: TGTGCCAGCAGTTACGGGACGATTACTGAAGCTTTCTTT. J is TRBJ1-1 and V is TRBV6-2 or TRBV6-3; TRBD1 might be the D (5 bases). CDR1 is MNHEY, CDR2 SVGEGT, per germline. The CDR3 sequence is 13 residues long. Trimming shortened V by 2 bases and J by 5 bases, and 9 bases separated the two germline ends.

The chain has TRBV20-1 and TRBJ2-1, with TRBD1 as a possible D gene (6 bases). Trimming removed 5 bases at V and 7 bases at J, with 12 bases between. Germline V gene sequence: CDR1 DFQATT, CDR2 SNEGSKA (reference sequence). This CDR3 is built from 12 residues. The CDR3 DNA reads TGCAGTGCTGATAAAGGGGGTAATGAGCAGTTCTTC. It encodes CSADKGGNEQFF.

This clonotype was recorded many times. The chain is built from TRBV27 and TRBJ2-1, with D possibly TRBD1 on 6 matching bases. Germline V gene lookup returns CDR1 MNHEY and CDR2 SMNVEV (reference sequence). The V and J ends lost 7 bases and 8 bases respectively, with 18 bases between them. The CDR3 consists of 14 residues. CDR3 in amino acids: CASKLTGKIDEQFF. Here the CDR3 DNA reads TGTGCCAGCAAGTTGACAGGCAAAATTGATGAGCAGTTCTTC.

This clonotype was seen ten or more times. The CDR3 loop is CASSSGSGYGYTF. The CDR3 coding sequence is TGCGCCAGCAGCTCAGGTTCCGGGTATGGCTACACCTTC. This chain connects TRBV5-1 to TRBJ1-2; D not certain. The CDR3 sequence is 13 residues long. Trimming removed 3 bases from V and 5 bases from J, with 11 bases in between. Per the germline V gene, CDR1 is SGHRS and CDR2 is YFSETQ.

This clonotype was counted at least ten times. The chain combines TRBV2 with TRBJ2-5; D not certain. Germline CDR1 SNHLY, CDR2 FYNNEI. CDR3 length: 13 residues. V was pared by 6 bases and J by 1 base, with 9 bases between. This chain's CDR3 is CASSVNLQETQYF. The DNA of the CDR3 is TGTGCCAGCAGCGTCAACCTCCAAGAGACCCAGTACTTC.

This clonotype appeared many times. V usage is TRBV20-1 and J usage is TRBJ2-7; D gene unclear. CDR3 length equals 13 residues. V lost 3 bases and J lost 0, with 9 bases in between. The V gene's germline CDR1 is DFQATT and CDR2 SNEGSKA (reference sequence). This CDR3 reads CSASGFSSYEQYF. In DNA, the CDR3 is TGCAGTGCTAGCGGTTTTAGCTCCTACGAGCAGTACTTC.

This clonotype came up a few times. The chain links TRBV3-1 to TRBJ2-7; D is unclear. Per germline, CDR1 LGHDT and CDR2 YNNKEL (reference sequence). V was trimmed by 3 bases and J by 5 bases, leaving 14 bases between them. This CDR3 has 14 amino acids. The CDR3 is CASSHSPSQDEQYF. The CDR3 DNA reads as TGTGCCAGCAGCCATAGTCCCAGTCAGGACGAGCAGTACTTC.

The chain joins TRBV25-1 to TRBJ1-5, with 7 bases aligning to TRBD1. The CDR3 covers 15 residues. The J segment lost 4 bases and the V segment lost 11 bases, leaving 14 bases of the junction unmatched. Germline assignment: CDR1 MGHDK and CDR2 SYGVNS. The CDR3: CAPVGQNLRNQPQHF. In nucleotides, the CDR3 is TGTGCCCCGGTGGGACAGAACCTCCGAAATCAGCCCCAGCATTTT.

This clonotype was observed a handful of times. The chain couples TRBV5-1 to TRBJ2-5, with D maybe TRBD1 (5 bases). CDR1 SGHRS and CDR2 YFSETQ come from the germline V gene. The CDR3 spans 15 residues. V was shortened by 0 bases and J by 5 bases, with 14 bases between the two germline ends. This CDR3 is CASSLGAGYLETQYF. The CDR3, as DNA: TGCGCCAGCAGCTTGGGGGCAGGGTATTTGGAGACCCAGTACTTC. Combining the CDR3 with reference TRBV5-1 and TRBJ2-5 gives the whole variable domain KAGVTQTPRYLIKTRGQQVTLSCSPISGHRSVSWYQQTPGQGLQFLFEYFSETQRNKGNFPGRFSGRQFSNSRSEMNVSTLELGDSALYLCASSLGAGYLETQYFGPGTRLLVL.

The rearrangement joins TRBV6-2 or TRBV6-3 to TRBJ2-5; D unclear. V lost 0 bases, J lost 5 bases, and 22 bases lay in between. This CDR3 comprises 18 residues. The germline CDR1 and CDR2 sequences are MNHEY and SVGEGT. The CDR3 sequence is CASSYSRPAALGAETQYF. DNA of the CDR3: TGTGCCAGCAGTTACTCCCGACCTGCCGCATTGGGCGCGGAGACCCAGTACTTC.

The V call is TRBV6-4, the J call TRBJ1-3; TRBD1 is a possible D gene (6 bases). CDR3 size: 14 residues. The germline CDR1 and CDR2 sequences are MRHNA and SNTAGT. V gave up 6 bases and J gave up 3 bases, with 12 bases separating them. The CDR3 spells CASRGGQNGNTIYF. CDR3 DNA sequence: TGTGCCAGCAGGGGGGGGCAGAATGGAAACACCATATATTTT.

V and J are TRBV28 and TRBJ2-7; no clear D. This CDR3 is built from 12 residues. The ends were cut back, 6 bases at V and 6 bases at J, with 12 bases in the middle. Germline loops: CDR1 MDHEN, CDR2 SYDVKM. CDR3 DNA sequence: TGTGCCAGCAGCACCGGCCGGGTCGAGCAGTACTTC. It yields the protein CASSTGRVEQYF.

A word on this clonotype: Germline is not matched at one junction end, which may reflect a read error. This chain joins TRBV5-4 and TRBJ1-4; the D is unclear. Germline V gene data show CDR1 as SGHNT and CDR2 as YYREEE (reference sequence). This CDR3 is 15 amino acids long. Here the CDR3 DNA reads TGTGCCAGCAGCTTGGGATATGGGCCTAATGAAAAACTGCTTTTT. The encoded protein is CASSLGYGPNEKLLF.

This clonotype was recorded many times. The CDR3 nucleotides are TGTGCCAGCAGGTCTAGCGGGAGAAAATACGAGCAGTACTTC. This encodes CASRSSGRKYEQYF. V gene TRBV7-9 combines with J gene TRBJ2-7; 10 nucleotides line up with TRBD2. The CDR3 has 14 residues. In germline, CDR1 is SEHNR, CDR2 FQNEAQ (reference sequence). The trim removed 6 bases at V and 4 bases at J, leaving 6 bases unmatched.

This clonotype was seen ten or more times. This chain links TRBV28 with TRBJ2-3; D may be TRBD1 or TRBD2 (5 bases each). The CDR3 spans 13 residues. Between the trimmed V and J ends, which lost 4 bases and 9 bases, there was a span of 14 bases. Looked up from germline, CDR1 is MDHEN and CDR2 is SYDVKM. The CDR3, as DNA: TGTGCCAGCAGTTCACCGGGGCCCTACACGCAGTATTTT. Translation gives CASSSPGPYTQYF.

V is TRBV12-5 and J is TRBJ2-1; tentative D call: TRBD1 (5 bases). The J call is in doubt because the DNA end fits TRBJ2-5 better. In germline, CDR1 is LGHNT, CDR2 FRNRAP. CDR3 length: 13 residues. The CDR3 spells CASGFSGAETQYF. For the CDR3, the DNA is TGTGCTAGTGGTTTTAGTGGGGCGGAGACCCAGTACTTC.

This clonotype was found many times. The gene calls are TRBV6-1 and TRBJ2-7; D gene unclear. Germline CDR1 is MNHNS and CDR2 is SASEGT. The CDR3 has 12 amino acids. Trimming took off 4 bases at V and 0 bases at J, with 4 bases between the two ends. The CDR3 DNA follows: TGTGCCAGCAGTGGTACCTCCTACGAGCAGTACTTC. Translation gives CASSGTSYEQYF.

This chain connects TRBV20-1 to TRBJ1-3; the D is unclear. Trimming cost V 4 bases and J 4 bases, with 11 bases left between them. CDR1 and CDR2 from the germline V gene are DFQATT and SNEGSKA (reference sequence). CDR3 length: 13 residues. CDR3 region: CSANAGPGNTIYF. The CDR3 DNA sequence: TGCAGTGCTAATGCTGGGCCCGGAAACACCATATATTTT.

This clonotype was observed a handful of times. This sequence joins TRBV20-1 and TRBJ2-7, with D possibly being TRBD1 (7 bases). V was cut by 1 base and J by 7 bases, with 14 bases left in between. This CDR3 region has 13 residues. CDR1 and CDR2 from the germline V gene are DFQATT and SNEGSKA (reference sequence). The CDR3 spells CSARGGTAWEQYF. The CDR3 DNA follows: TGCAGTGCTAGAGGCGGGACAGCCTGGGAGCAGTACTTC.

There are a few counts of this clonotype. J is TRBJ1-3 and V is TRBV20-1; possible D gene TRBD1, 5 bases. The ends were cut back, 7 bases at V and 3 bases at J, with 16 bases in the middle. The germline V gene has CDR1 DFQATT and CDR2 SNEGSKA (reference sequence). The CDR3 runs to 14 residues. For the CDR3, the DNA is TGCAGTGTATCGACCGGGACGGTTGGAAACACCATATATTTT. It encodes CSVSTGTVGNTIYF.

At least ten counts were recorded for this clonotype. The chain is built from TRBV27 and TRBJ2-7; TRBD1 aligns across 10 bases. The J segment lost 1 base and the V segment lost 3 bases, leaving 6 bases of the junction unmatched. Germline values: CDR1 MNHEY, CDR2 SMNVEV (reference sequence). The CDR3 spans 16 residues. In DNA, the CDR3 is TGTGCCAGCAGTTTGACAGGGGGCGGCAAGTCCTACGAGCAGTACTTC. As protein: CASSLTGGGKSYEQYF.

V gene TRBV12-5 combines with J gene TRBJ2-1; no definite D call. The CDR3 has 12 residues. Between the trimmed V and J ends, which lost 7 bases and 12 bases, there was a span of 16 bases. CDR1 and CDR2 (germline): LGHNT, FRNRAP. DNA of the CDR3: TGTGCTAGTGCCATCCCGGGCCGGCGGCAGTTCTTC. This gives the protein CASAIPGRRQFF.

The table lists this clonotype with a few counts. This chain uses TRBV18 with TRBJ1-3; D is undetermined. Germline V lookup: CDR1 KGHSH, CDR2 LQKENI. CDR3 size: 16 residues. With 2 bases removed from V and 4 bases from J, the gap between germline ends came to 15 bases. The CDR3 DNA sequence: TGTGCCAGCTCACCAAACACCCCAAACCCCGGAAACACCATATATTTT. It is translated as CASSPNTPNPGNTIYF.

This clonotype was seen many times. CDR3 DNA sequence: TGTGCCAGCAGTTTATCGAGGGCAGGGGCCAGCAATCAGCCCCAGCATTTT. This gives the protein CASSLSRAGASNQPQHF. The V and J genes are TRBV27 and TRBJ1-5; D may be TRBD1 (6 bases). Trimming pared 0 bases from V and 1 base from J, leaving 13 bases between. Germline values: CDR1 MNHEY, CDR2 SMNVEV (reference sequence). CDR3 length: 17 amino acids.

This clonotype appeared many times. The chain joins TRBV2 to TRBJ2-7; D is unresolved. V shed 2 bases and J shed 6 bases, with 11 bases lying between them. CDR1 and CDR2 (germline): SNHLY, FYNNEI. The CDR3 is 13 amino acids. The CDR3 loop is CASSETQHAEQYF. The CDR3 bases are TGTGCCAGCAGTGAAACCCAACACGCCGAGCAGTACTTC.

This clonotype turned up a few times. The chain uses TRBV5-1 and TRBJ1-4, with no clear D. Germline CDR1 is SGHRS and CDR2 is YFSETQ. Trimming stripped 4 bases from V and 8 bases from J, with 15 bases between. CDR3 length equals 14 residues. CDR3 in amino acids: CASSPTTGKEKLFF. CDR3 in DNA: TGCGCCAGCAGCCCTACGACCGGAAAGGAAAAACTGTTTTTT.